This passage covers 22 T cell receptor beta chains from one sample sequenced in a study of blood T cell repertoires in COVID-19. Method: immunoSEQ multiplex PCR; TCRdb's copy keeps in-frame clones and lacks some. The table records 30,000 to 40,000 clones, 80% to 95% of them present only once. Specimen: peripheral blood. These receptors originate from a male donor with active COVID-19.

The chain is built from TRBV4-1 and TRBJ2-3, with D perhaps TRBD2 (6 bases). CDR1 and CDR2 (germline): MGHRA, YSYEKL. The V and J ends lost 2 bases and 2 bases respectively, with 11 bases between them. There are 15 residues in the CDR3. Written as DNA, the CDR3 is TGCGCCAGCAGCCAACTCGGGGGATTCACAGATACGCAGTATTTT. This codes for CASSQLGGFTDTQYF.

The chain uses TRBV5-1 and TRBJ2-7, with D possibly TRBD2 on 7 matching bases. This CDR3 region has 16 residues. Germline V gives CDR1 SGHRS, CDR2 YFSETQ. V dropped 6 bases and J dropped 1 base, with 20 bases sitting between them. CDR3 DNA: TGCGCCAGCAAACTCGGGGGGCCCGTGGTGTCCTACGAGCAGTACTTC. Protein: CASKLGGPVVSYEQYF.

This clone was seen once. The J gene is TRBJ2-7, the V gene TRBV5-1; 9 nucleotides align to TRBD1. This CDR3 contains 15 residues. V was pared by 4 bases and J by 2 bases, with 7 bases of the junction left unmatched. CDR1 and CDR2 from the germline V gene are SGHRS and YFSETQ. The CDR3 bases are TGCGCCAGCAGCCCGGACAGGGGCCTGGCCTACGAGCAGTACTTC. Its protein is CASSPDRGLAYEQYF.

The chain is built from TRBV27 and TRBJ2-7, with D possibly matching TRBD1 (5 bases). In germline, CDR1 is MNHEY, CDR2 SMNVEV (reference sequence). The CDR3 sequence is 13 residues long. V was pared by 4 bases and J by 0 bases, with 7 bases between. The CDR3 is CASSYRSSYEQYF. CDR3 DNA sequence: TGTGCCAGCAGTTACAGGAGCTCCTACGAGCAGTACTTC.

The gene calls are TRBV15 and TRBJ1-2, with D maybe TRBD1 (6 bases). Trimming stripped 1 base from V and 6 bases from J, with 9 bases between. The CDR3 spans 13 residues. The germline V gene encodes CDR1 LNHNV and CDR2 YYDKDF (reference sequence). The CDR3 DNA reads as TGTGCCACCAGCAGAGGGACAGCTGATGGCTACACCTTC. As protein: CATSRGTADGYTF.

J is TRBJ1-2 and V is TRBV12-3 or TRBV12-4; perhaps TRBD1 as D (5 bases). V was pared by 6 bases and J by 0 bases, with 8 bases between. CDR3 length: 13 amino acids. As DNA, the CDR3 is TGTGCCAGCAGGCGGGGCCCTAACTATGGCTACACCTTC. Its translation is CASRRGPNYGYTF.

The gene calls are TRBV3-1 (or the pseudogene TRBV3-2) and TRBJ2-5; D unclear. The germline V and J ends were trimmed by 2 bases and 5 bases, with 6 bases remaining between them. Germline assignment: CDR1 LGHDT and CDR2 YNNKEL (reference sequence). The CDR3 is 12 residues long. The CDR3 region is CASSQLVETQYF. CDR3 DNA sequence: TGTGCCAGCAGCCAATTAGTGGAGACCCAGTACTTC.

The chain combines TRBV18 with TRBJ1-1; TRBD1 agrees at 9 bases. The V gene end was trimmed by 4 bases and the J gene end by 1 base; junction bases not matched to a gene: 7. The CDR3 runs to 16 residues. Germline V gene lookup returns CDR1 KGHSH and CDR2 LQKENI. CDR3 region: CASSLRTGAGNTEAFF. As DNA, the CDR3 is TGTGCCAGCTCACTCAGGACAGGGGCGGGGAACACTGAAGCTTTCTTT.

The chain carries TRBV7-2 and TRBJ1-2; no clear D gene. The length of the CDR3 is 13 residues. Per the germline V gene, CDR1 is SGHTA and CDR2 is FQGNSA. V was trimmed by 3 bases and J by 4 bases, leaving 9 bases between them. The CDR3 DNA is TGTGCCAGCAGCTTGCAAGCGGCCTATGGCTACACCTTC. Translating it yields CASSLQAAYGYTF.

This chain links TRBV2 with TRBJ2-1; 7 bases line up with TRBD2. The CDR3 is made up of 15 amino acids. Per the germline V gene, CDR1 is SNHLY and CDR2 is FYNNEI. After removal of 2 bases from V and 2 bases from J, the junction contained 3 bases not matched to a gene. In nucleotides, the CDR3 is TGTGCCAGCAGTGAATTACGGGGGGCCTACAATGAGCAGTTCTTC. It translates to CASSELRGAYNEQFF.

The chain is built from TRBV4-2 and TRBJ1-1, with D possibly being TRBD1 (6 bases). Trimming took off 4 bases at V and 1 base at J, with 7 bases between the two ends. Germline values: CDR1 LGHNA, CDR2 YNFKEQ. The CDR3 sequence is 13 residues long. The CDR3 region is CASSPTGNTEAFF. CDR3 nucleotide sequence: TGTGCCAGCAGCCCGACAGGGAACACTGAAGCTTTCTTT.

The J gene is TRBJ1-2, the V gene TRBV4-1, with 8 bases matching TRBD1. Looked up from germline, CDR1 is MGHRA and CDR2 is YSYEKL. J gave up 6 bases and V 3 bases, and 12 bases lay outside the gene matches. The CDR3 extends over 16 amino acids. Here the CDR3 DNA reads TGCGCCAGCAGCCACACACCCAGGACAGGGATAGATGGCTACACCTTC. This codes for CASSHTPRTGIDGYTF.

This clone occurred once. This chain links TRBV7-2 with TRBJ2-2, with 7 nucleotides matching TRBD2. Germline CDR1 and CDR2: SGHTA and FQGNSA. The CDR3 consists of 16 residues. V trimming: 4 bases; J trimming: 4 bases; junction bases outside the gene matches: 9. CDR3 loop: CASSYFKSGVTGELFF. The CDR3, as DNA: TGTGCCAGCAGCTACTTTAAGAGCGGGGTCACCGGGGAGCTGTTTTTT.

The V call is TRBV9, the J call TRBJ2-3; 15 bases are shared with TRBD2. Looked up from germline, CDR1 is SGDLS and CDR2 is YYNGEE. The junction had 7 bases not matched to a gene; V was cut back by 3 bases and J by 2 bases. There are 18 residues in the CDR3. CDR3 sequence reads: CASSDRTSGGGFTDTQYF. CDR3 DNA: TGTGCCAGCAGCGATAGGACTAGCGGGGGGGGCTTCACAGATACGCAGTATTTT. The entire variable domain, with the rest obtained from reference TRBV9 and TRBJ2-3, is as follows: DSGVTQTPKHLITATGQRVTLRCSPRSGDLSVYWYQQSLDQGLQFLIQYYNGEERAKGNILERFSAQQFPDLHSELNLSSLELGDSALYFCASSDRTSGGGFTDTQYFGPGTRLTVL.

The gene calls are TRBV14 and TRBJ1-2; tentatively, D is TRBD1 (6 bases). V lost 1 base and J lost 7, with 13 bases in between. Germline lookup yields CDR1 SGHDN and CDR2 FVKESK. This CDR3 comprises 14 residues. CDR3 sequence: CASSQVWTASGYTF. As DNA, the CDR3 is TGTGCCAGCAGCCAAGTCTGGACAGCCAGTGGCTACACCTTC.

This clone showed up just once. The chain joins TRBV6-5 to TRBJ1-1; D is perhaps TRBD1 (5 bases). Germline V gene data show CDR1 as MNHEY and CDR2 as SVGAGI. The CDR3 is made up of 13 amino acids. Trimming left V 4 bases short and J 8 bases short, with 14 bases between. The CDR3 DNA is TGTGCCAGCAGTTCCGGGTACGGGGGAGAAGCTTTCTTT. This encodes CASSSGYGGEAFF.

This chain uses TRBV5-1 with TRBJ2-2; 11 bases match TRBD2. The CDR3 loop spans 19 amino acids. V lost 4 bases to trimming and J lost 2 bases; unmatched junction nucleotides: 13. Germline assignment: CDR1 SGHRS and CDR2 YFSETQ. CDR3 region: CASSREVLAGGANTGELFF. The CDR3 DNA reads as TGCGCCAGCAGCAGGGAGGTCCTAGCGGGGGGCGCTAACACCGGGGAGCTGTTTTTT. The full variable domain, with the rest looked up from reference TRBV5-1 and TRBJ2-2, is KAGVTQTPRYLIKTRGQQVTLSCSPISGHRSVSWYQQTPGQGLQFLFEYFSETQRNKGNFPGRFSGRQFSNSRSEMNVSTLELGDSALYLCASSREVLAGGANTGELFFGEGSRLTVL.

This chain links TRBV7-6 with TRBJ2-2; 7 bases align to TRBD2. The CDR3 totals 16 residues. Trimming took 1 base from V and 3 from J; bases not matched to a gene: 5. Germline loops: CDR1 SGHVS, CDR2 FNYEAQ. The CDR3 sequence: CASSLERGGYTGELFF. The CDR3, as DNA: TGTGCCAGCAGCTTAGAGCGCGGGGGTTACACCGGGGAGCTGTTTTTT. The whole variable domain, filled in from reference TRBV7-6 and TRBJ2-2, reads GAGVSQSPRYKVTKRGQDVALRCDPISGHVSLYWYRQALGQGPEFLTYFNYEAQQDKSGLPNDRFSAERPEGSISTLTIQRTEQRDSAMYRCASSLERGGYTGELFFGEGSRLTVL.

J is TRBJ1-6 and V is TRBV7-6; no definite D call. The V end lost 4 bases, the J end lost 3 bases, and 10 bases lay between the germline ends. Germline V gives CDR1 SGHVS, CDR2 FNYEAQ. This CDR3 contains 15 residues. The CDR3 is CASSSAEFYNSPLHF. The DNA of the CDR3 is TGTGCCAGCAGCTCCGCGGAATTCTATAATTCACCCCTCCACTTT.

The chain links TRBV3-1 (or the pseudogene TRBV3-2) to TRBJ1-1; no clear D gene. In germline, CDR1 is LGHDT, CDR2 YNNKEL (reference sequence). Trimming stripped 4 bases from V and 11 bases from J, with 14 bases between. This CDR3 is 12 amino acids long. CDR3 bases: TGTGCCAGCAGCCGGCAATATAACGTTGCTTTCTTT. The encoded protein is CASSRQYNVAFF.

The V call is TRBV19, the J call TRBJ2-4, with TRBD2 identical over 8 bases. This CDR3 has 17 residues. The V and J ends lost 2 bases and 0 bases, in that order; junction bases with no gene match: 6. Looked up from germline, CDR1 is LNHDA and CDR2 is SQIVND (reference sequence). CDR3 amino acids: CASSIFGAGGAKNIQYF. In DNA form, the CDR3 reads TGTGCCAGTAGTATATTTGGGGCGGGGGGAGCCAAAAACATTCAGTACTTC.

The V and J genes are TRBV18 and TRBJ1-2; the match to TRBD1 covers 9 bases. The CDR3 has 15 amino acids. The V and J ends lost 2 bases and 7 bases, in that order; junction bases with no gene match: 8. Germline V gene sequence: CDR1 KGHSH, CDR2 LQKENI. CDR3 DNA: TGTGCCAGCTCACCAGACGGACAGGGGATTGGTGGCTACACCTTC. It specifies CASSPDGQGIGGYTF. Together with reference TRBV18 and TRBJ1-2, the CDR3 gives the full variable domain: NAGVMQNPRHLVRRRGQEARLRCSPMKGHSHVYWYRQLPEEGLKFMVYLQKENIIDESGMPKERFSAEFPKEGPSILRIQQVVRGDSAAYFCASSPDGQGIGGYTFGSGTRLTVV.